Each of the 30 T cell receptor beta chains below was sequenced from the same sample in a study of cytomegalovirus exposure and HLA in healthy donors. Vbeta (60) and Jbeta (13) primers were used in the PCR. Profiled with immunoSEQ multiplex PCR; TCRdb holds only in-frame clones, not every one. The table lists 150,000 to 200,000 clones, more than 65% of them singletons. The sample consisted of PBMCs. These receptors originate from a woman in her twenties or thirties in good health and CMV-seropositive.

This chain uses TRBV2 with TRBJ1-3, with TRBD1 as a possible D gene (5 bases). The V end lost 2 bases, the J end lost 2 bases, and 13 bases lay between the germline ends. The CDR3 spans 16 residues. Germline CDR1 and CDR2: SNHLY and FYNNEI. CDR3 in DNA: TGTGCCAGCAGTGAATTGGCGACAGACACTGGAAACACCATATATTTT. Translated, it gives CASSELATDTGNTIYF.

The chain combines TRBV6-6 with TRBJ2-1, with TRBD2 matching 13 bases. J gave up 5 bases and V 4 bases, and 5 bases lay outside the gene matches. Germline V gives CDR1 MNHNY, CDR2 SVGAGI (reference sequence). The CDR3 has 16 amino acids. The CDR3 loop is CASSFWTSGSNNEQFF. The DNA of the CDR3 is TGTGCCAGCAGTTTTTGGACTAGCGGGAGTAACAATGAGCAGTTCTTC.

The rearrangement links TRBV10-3 to TRBJ1-2, with 8 bases aligning to TRBD1. J gave up 4 bases and V 6 bases, and 7 bases lay outside the gene matches. The CDR3 totals 14 residues. CDR1 is ENHRY and CDR2 is SYGVKD in the germline V gene. CDR3 coding DNA: TGTGCCATCAGCAATTCAGGGGGCGGCTATGGCTACACCTTC. Residues: CAISNSGGGYGYTF.

The rearrangement uses TRBV2 and TRBJ2-3; 9 bases line up with TRBD1. Trimming took 2 bases from V and 3 from J; bases not matched to a gene: 3. CDR3 length: 15 amino acids. Germline V gene sequence: CDR1 SNHLY, CDR2 FYNNEI. The DNA of the CDR3 is TGTGCCAGCAGTGAAAGGGACAGGGTAACAGATACGCAGTATTTT. Protein sequence: CASSERDRVTDTQYF.

The genes are TRBV9 and TRBJ1-5, with 7 positions matching TRBD1. The CDR3 has 15 residues. V gave up 1 base and J gave up 4 bases; unmatched junction bases: 5. From germline, CDR1 is SGDLS and CDR2 YYNGEE. CDR3 bases: TGTGCCAGCAGCGTATCGGACAGGAAAAATCAGCCCCAGCATTTT. Translating gives CASSVSDRKNQPQHF.

This clone has just one count. Germline is not matched at one junction end, which may reflect a read error. This chain connects TRBV7-7 to TRBJ2-2; 15 bases map to TRBD2. CDR1 SSHAT and CDR2 FNYEAQ come from the germline V gene (reference sequence). This CDR3 comprises 19 residues. The CDR3 sequence: CASSLRWTSGRANTGELFF. The CDR3 region has the DNA TGTGCTAGCAGCTTACGATGGACTAGCGGGAGGGCGAACACCGGGGAGCTGTTTTTT.

The chain is built from TRBV6-5 and TRBJ1-4; 8 nucleotides match TRBD1. V was pared by 4 bases and J by 7 bases, with 11 bases of the junction left unmatched. Germline V CDR1 and CDR2: MNHEY, SVGAGI. This CDR3 contains 16 residues. The CDR3 loop is CASSFGQGHSVEKLFF. The CDR3 DNA sequence: TGTGCCAGCAGTTTCGGACAGGGACATTCCGTTGAAAAACTGTTTTTT.

This chain connects TRBV6-5 to TRBJ2-7, with D maybe TRBD2 (5 bases). This CDR3 spans 14 amino acids. V shed 6 bases and J shed 4 bases, with 16 bases lying between them. CDR1 is MNHEY and CDR2 is SVGAGI in the germline V gene. CDR3 sequence: CASRGEGSQYEQYF. In nucleotides, the CDR3 is TGTGCCAGCAGGGGAGAGGGCAGCCAGTACGAGCAGTACTTC.

This clone was observed a few times. V and J are TRBV18 and TRBJ2-7, with 9 bases identical to TRBD1. CDR1 and CDR2 from the germline V gene are KGHSH and LQKENI. The CDR3 length is 14 residues. The ends lost 0 bases at V and 7 bases at J; junction bases unmatched: 4. The CDR3 is CASSPPRTGVEQYF. The CDR3 DNA follows: TGTGCCAGCTCACCACCGAGGACAGGGGTAGAGCAGTACTTC. The entire variable domain, with the rest obtained from reference TRBV18 and TRBJ2-7, is as follows: NAGVMQNPRHLVRRRGQEARLRCSPMKGHSHVYWYRQLPEEGLKFMVYLQKENIIDESGMPKERFSAEFPKEGPSILRIQQVVRGDSAAYFCASSPPRTGVEQYFGPGTRLTVT.

The gene calls are TRBV2 and TRBJ1-2; the D is unclear. V was trimmed by 0 bases and J by 0 bases, leaving 8 bases between them. The germline V gene has CDR1 SNHLY and CDR2 FYNNEI. There are 15 residues in the CDR3. The CDR3 DNA is TGTGCCAGCAGTGAAGCGCGGGGAACTAACTATGGCTACACCTTC. Its translation: CASSEARGTNYGYTF.

This clone was counted only a few times. This chain connects TRBV12-5 to TRBJ2-2, with D unresolved. CDR1 and CDR2 from the germline V gene are LGHNT and FRNRAP. V was clipped by 0 bases and J by 4 bases, with 15 bases between them. The CDR3 runs 17 residues. Here the CDR3 reads CASGLVGSARSTGELFF. CDR3 nucleotide sequence: TGTGCTAGTGGTTTGGTAGGCTCGGCTAGAAGCACCGGGGAGCTGTTTTTT.

V gene TRBV19 combines with J gene TRBJ2-2; unclear D gene. The CDR3 totals 13 residues. Trimming left V 1 base short and J 5 bases short, with 5 bases between. CDR1 LNHDA and CDR2 SQIVND come from the germline V gene (reference sequence). For the CDR3, the DNA is TGTGCCAGTAGTATAGGTAGTACCGGGGAGCTGTTTTTT. Residues: CASSIGSTGELFF.

This chain's CDR3 is CASSLGTTGNTIYF. In nucleotides, the CDR3 is TGCGCCAGCAGCTTGGGGACAACTGGAAACACCATATATTTT. The rearrangement joins TRBV5-1 to TRBJ1-3; tentative D call: TRBD1 (5 bases). V shed 0 bases and J shed 2 bases, with 6 bases lying between them. The CDR3 is 14 amino acids. From germline, CDR1 is SGHRS and CDR2 YFSETQ.

The chain is built from TRBV28 and TRBJ2-2; no clear D gene. This CDR3 has 15 residues. In germline, CDR1 is MDHEN, CDR2 SYDVKM. The V end was cut by 3 bases, the J end by 3 bases, with 11 bases between. In DNA, the CDR3 is TGTGCCAGCAGTTTTTGGGCAGAATACACCGGGGAGCTGTTTTTT. Encoded protein: CASSFWAEYTGELFF.

The chain uses TRBV18 and TRBJ2-7; possibly TRBD1 for D (5 bases). This CDR3 is 13 amino acids long. The ends were cut back, 0 bases at V and 2 bases at J, with 5 bases in the middle. CDR1 is KGHSH and CDR2 is LQKENI in the germline V gene. CDR3 residues: CASSPPTAYEQYF. DNA of the CDR3: TGTGCCAGCTCACCACCGACAGCCTACGAGCAGTACTTC.

The gene calls are TRBV7-9 and TRBJ1-5; D is possibly TRBD1 (5 bases). Germline V gene lookup returns CDR1 SEHNR and CDR2 FQNEAQ (reference sequence). The V end lost 1 base, the J end lost 5 bases, and 6 bases lay between the germline ends. This CDR3 contains 13 residues. CDR3 DNA: TGTGCCAGCAGCTTAGTAGGGGATCAGCCCCAGCATTTT. It is translated as CASSLVGDQPQHF.

This sequence joins TRBV6-5 and TRBJ1-5; D remains unclear. The germline V gene has CDR1 MNHEY and CDR2 SVGAGI. V was clipped by 5 bases and J by 2 bases, with 7 bases between them. The CDR3 spans 13 residues. The CDR3 loop reads CASSLRGNQPQHF. DNA of the CDR3: TGTGCCAGCAGTCTACGGGGCAATCAGCCCCAGCATTTT.

V is TRBV11-3 and J is TRBJ1-1, with D tentatively TRBD1 (6 bases). This CDR3 spans 14 amino acids. CDR1 and CDR2 from the germline V gene are SGHNT and YENEEA. Trimming removed 3 bases from V and 0 bases from J, with 8 bases in between. DNA of the CDR3: TGTGCCAGCAGCTTGGACAGTATGAACACTGAAGCTTTCTTT. Translating gives CASSLDSMNTEAFF.

The chain is built from TRBV2 and TRBJ2-4, with D tentatively TRBD1 (5 bases). The germline gives CDR1 SNHLY, CDR2 FYNNEI. This CDR3 is 17 amino acids long. V lost 0 bases to trimming and J lost 0 bases, with 12 bases between them. The CDR3 here is CASSEAQGVIAKNIQYF. For the CDR3, the DNA is TGTGCCAGCAGTGAAGCCCAGGGTGTAATAGCCAAAAACATTCAGTACTTC.

This clone was picked up a small number of times. J is TRBJ1-2 and V is TRBV29-1; TRBD1 aligns across 8 bases. CDR1 SQVTM and CDR2 ANQGSEA come from the germline V gene. The CDR3 contains 13 residues. Trimming at V came to 5 bases and at J to 3 bases, leaving 5 bases not matched to a gene. For the CDR3, the DNA is TGCAGCGTTAGGACAGGGCGGGACTATGGCTACACCTTC. Its protein product is CSVRTGRDYGYTF.

This chain joins TRBV12-5 and TRBJ1-1; D uncertain. The length of the CDR3 is 12 residues. Per the germline V gene, CDR1 is LGHNT and CDR2 is FRNRAP. The V gene lost 5 bases and the J gene lost 6 bases, with 10 bases spanning the gap. CDR3 sequence: CASGLREAEAFF. In DNA form, the CDR3 reads TGTGCTAGTGGTCTGCGGGAGGCTGAAGCTTTCTTT.

The chain has TRBV28 and TRBJ2-3; tentative D call: TRBD1 (6 bases). Germline loops: CDR1 MDHEN, CDR2 SYDVKM. The CDR3 runs 20 residues. V was clipped by 6 bases and J by 2 bases, with 30 bases between them. Written as DNA, the CDR3 is TGTGCCAGCAGCCTAACCAGGAAAGGGGGTCTGTTCGGCAACACAGATACGCAGTATTTT. Its protein product is CASSLTRKGGLFGNTDTQYF.

CDR3 nucleotide sequence: TGTGCCAGCAGCTTAGGGGGGGGACCAAACACTGAAGCTTTCTTT. Translation gives CASSLGGGPNTEAFF. J is TRBJ1-1 and V is TRBV11-3; D may be TRBD1 (5 bases). In germline, CDR1 is SGHNT, CDR2 YENEEA. Trimming removed 1 base at V and 2 bases at J, with 11 bases between. This CDR3 region has 15 residues.

Only one count was recorded for this clone. This sequence joins TRBV15 and TRBJ2-5; possible D gene TRBD1, 5 bases. The germline CDR1 and CDR2 sequences are LNHNV and YYDKDF (reference sequence). The CDR3 runs 13 residues. Trimming pared 0 bases from V and 8 bases from J, leaving 10 bases between. This CDR3 reads CATSRETGPTQYF. The CDR3 nucleotides read TGTGCCACCAGCAGAGAAACAGGACCAACCCAGTACTTC.

The DNA for the CDR3 is TGCAGCGCCCGGACAGGGAAGATGAACACCGGGGAGCTGTTTTTT. Amino acid sequence: CSARTGKMNTGELFF. The V call is TRBV29-1, the J call TRBJ2-2, with TRBD1 matching 8 bases. Germline V gene lookup returns CDR1 SQVTM and CDR2 ANQGSEA. The J segment lost 1 base and the V segment lost 7 bases, leaving 8 bases of the junction unmatched. The length of the CDR3 is 15 residues.

The J gene is TRBJ2-7, the V gene TRBV5-1, with no clear D. The CDR3 is 13 residues long. V shed 0 bases and J shed 5 bases, with 9 bases lying between them. Germline CDR1 is SGHRS and CDR2 is YFSETQ. The CDR3 bases are TGCGCCAGCAGCTTGGCGGTGCAAAACGAGCAGTACTTC. The encoded protein is CASSLAVQNEQYF.

This clone turned up a few times. The rearrangement uses TRBV2 and TRBJ2-1; D is perhaps TRBD1 (5 bases). Trimming left V 8 bases short and J 5 bases short, with 13 bases between. The CDR3 totals 13 residues. Germline V gene lookup returns CDR1 SNHLY and CDR2 FYNNEI. The CDR3 region has the DNA TGTGCCAGCGAGGCTGTCAGGGACAATGAGCAGTTCTTC. It specifies CASEAVRDNEQFF.

The chain combines TRBV7-9 with TRBJ2-5; D perhaps matches TRBD1 (5 bases). In germline, CDR1 is SEHNR, CDR2 FQNEAQ (reference sequence). Trimming took off 1 base at V and 5 bases at J, with 14 bases between the two ends. This CDR3 spans 15 amino acids. DNA for the CDR3: TGTGCCAGCAGCTTAGACAGGACGTTAAAGGAGACCCAGTACTTC. This gives the protein CASSLDRTLKETQYF.

This clone came up once. The rearrangement links TRBV28 to TRBJ1-4, with 8 nucleotides matching TRBD1. The CDR3 has 15 amino acids. Losses at the gene ends were 6 bases for V and 5 bases for J; bases not matched to a gene: 8. Germline CDR1 and CDR2: MDHEN and SYDVKM. The CDR3 DNA reads as TGTGCCAGCAGAACCTACAGGGGGATAAATGAAAAACTGTTTTTT. It encodes CASRTYRGINEKLFF.

This chain connects TRBV10-2 to TRBJ2-2; TRBD2 matches 13 bases. Trimming cost V 2 bases and J 8 bases; bases outside gene matches: 8. The CDR3 has 17 residues. Germline V gene data show CDR1 as WSHSY and CDR2 as SAAADI. The chain's CDR3 is CASSEPGLAGDYGELFF. The CDR3 region has the DNA TGCGCCAGCAGTGAGCCAGGACTAGCGGGGGATTATGGGGAGCTGTTTTTT.